Below, 6 T cell receptor beta chains from the same sample are listed, as sequenced in a study of B cell selection in AIRE deficiency. Produced via immunoSEQ multiplex PCR; TCRdb's table is partial and in-frame only. The sample lists some 19,000 clones; around 97% were seen once. The sorted conventional CD4 T cells were gated as CD4+CD127+. The sample comprised conventional CD4+ T cells sorted from PBMCs. These TCRs come from a human donor with AIRE deficiency.

The V and J genes are TRBV11-1 and TRBJ2-7; tentatively, D is TRBD1 (6 bases). CDR3 length: 15 amino acids. The germline CDR1 and CDR2 sequences are SGHAT and FQDESV (reference sequence). The ends were cut back, 1 base at V and 0 bases at J, with 10 bases in the middle. The CDR3 DNA is TGTGCCAGCAGCTTAGACAGGGTCAGCTCCTACGAGCAGTACTTC. Translation gives CASSLDRVSSYEQYF.

CDR3 nucleotide sequence: TGTGCCAGTAGTAGCTGGATGGAGGAGCAGTTCTTC. Its protein product is CASSSWMEEQFF. The chain links TRBV19 to TRBJ2-1; D not resolved. Between the trimmed V and J ends, which lost 4 bases and 10 bases, there was a span of 11 bases. The CDR3 has 12 residues. The germline V gene has CDR1 LNHDA and CDR2 SQIVND (reference sequence).

This clone was found once. The V gene is TRBV4-2, the J gene TRBJ2-2, with a possible D match to TRBD2 (6 bases). Trimming left V 2 bases short and J 7 bases short, with 23 bases between. This CDR3 comprises 18 residues. Germline V gene lookup returns CDR1 LGHNA and CDR2 YNFKEQ. The DNA for the CDR3 is TGTGCCAGCAGCCAACCCAATAGGGGAGGCCGTTTTGACGGGGAGCTGTTTTTT. It is translated as CASSQPNRGGRFDGELFF.

This clone was seen once. The V and J genes are TRBV7-2 and TRBJ2-7; D perhaps matches TRBD1 (5 bases). The V gene's germline CDR1 is SGHTA and CDR2 FQGNSA. CDR3 length: 13 residues. V was trimmed by 1 base and J by 2 bases, leaving 6 bases between them. The CDR3 coding sequence is TGTGCCAGCAGCTTAGGACAGCCCTACGAGCAGTACTTC. It is translated as CASSLGQPYEQYF.

J is TRBJ2-7 and V is TRBV6-5; TRBD1 matches at 12 bases. J lost 4 bases, V lost 7 bases, and 8 bases had no gene match. CDR3 length: 15 residues. Germline V CDR1 and CDR2: MNHEY, SVGAGI. The CDR3 coding sequence is TGTGCCAGCATCGTCCGGGACAGGGGGCTATACGAGCAGTACTTC. This translates into CASIVRDRGLYEQYF.

V and J are TRBV7-8 and TRBJ1-1; unclear D gene. Germline values: CDR1 SGHVS, CDR2 FQNEAQ. V lost 3 bases to trimming and J lost 3 bases, with 5 bases between them. The CDR3 has 12 amino acids. CDR3 loop: CASSFGYTEAFF. CDR3 in DNA: TGTGCCAGCAGCTTCGGATACACTGAAGCTTTCTTT.